The 32 T cell receptor beta chains reported below all come from one sample, sequenced in a study of CD8+ T cells in alopecia areata. Specified treatment: oral pan-JAK inhibitor, 5-10 mg twice daily. Extracted from the samples, RNA was reverse transcribed into cDNA to serve as the sequencing template. Here immunoSEQ multiplex PCR was the method, and the copy in TCRdb shows in-frame clones only, minus some. The data contain around 97,000 clones, around 86% of them singletons. Source: CD8+ T cells sorted from blood, taken between weeks 30 and 35, from a patient treated with tofacitinib. Every receptor here comes from a human donor with alopecia areata.

Only a few counts were recorded for this clone. The chain carries TRBV29-1 and TRBJ2-7; possibly TRBD2 for D (6 bases). The CDR3 has 14 amino acids. Trimming took off 2 bases at V and 2 bases at J, with 13 bases between the two ends. Germline V CDR1 and CDR2: SQVTM, ANQGSEA. The chain's CDR3 is CSVENAGRPYEQYF. In DNA, the CDR3 is TGCAGCGTTGAAAACGCGGGGCGACCCTACGAGCAGTACTTC.

This sequence joins TRBV6-5 and TRBJ2-7, with TRBD1 matching over 8 bases. The CDR3 runs 14 residues. Trimming took 0 bases from V and 5 from J; bases not matched to a gene: 3. Germline CDR1 MNHEY, CDR2 SVGAGI. This CDR3 reads CASSYSDRAHEQYF. The CDR3, as DNA: TGTGCCAGCAGTTACTCGGACAGGGCGCACGAGCAGTACTTC.

Only one count was recorded for this clone. The chain is built from TRBV2 and TRBJ2-7; D remains unclear. Germline V gene data show CDR1 as SNHLY and CDR2 as FYNNEI. V gave up 8 bases and J gave up 4 bases, with 9 bases separating them. The CDR3 covers 11 residues. CDR3 in DNA: TGTGCCAGCGAAATCTTTTACGAGCAGTACTTC. The encoded protein is CASEIFYEQYF.

This clone has more than one count but fewer than ten. V and J are TRBV18 and TRBJ2-5; D unresolved. CDR1 is KGHSH and CDR2 is LQKENI in the germline V gene. Trimming took 2 bases from V and 5 from J, leaving 12 bases between them. The CDR3 covers 14 residues. The CDR3 sequence is CASSPGVSEETQYF. The CDR3 nucleotides read TGTGCCAGCTCACCAGGTGTCTCCGAGGAGACCCAGTACTTC.

V and J are TRBV7-3 and TRBJ1-1; D may be TRBD1 (6 bases). Germline-derived CDR1 and CDR2 are SGHTA and FQGTGA. The V end was cut by 0 bases, the J end by 1 base, with 9 bases between. This CDR3 has 15 amino acids. The CDR3 here is CASSLTGAPNTEAFF. The DNA for the CDR3 is TGTGCCAGCAGCTTAACGGGGGCCCCGAACACTGAAGCTTTCTTT.

The V gene is TRBV6-5, the J gene TRBJ2-7; 9 bases align to TRBD2. CDR3 length: 14 amino acids. J was trimmed by 0 bases and V by 10 bases; bases with no gene match: 7. Germline CDR1 reads MNHEY; CDR2 reads SVGAGI. CDR3: CATLAGMSSYEQYF. The CDR3 DNA is TGTGCCACCCTAGCGGGGATGAGCTCCTACGAGCAGTACTTC.

The sample holds a few counts of this clone. This sequence joins TRBV7-9 and TRBJ1-1, with D possibly being TRBD1 (5 bases). CDR3 length equals 14 residues. Per germline, CDR1 SEHNR and CDR2 FQNEAQ (reference sequence). The ends were cut back, 5 bases at V and 3 bases at J, with 13 bases in the middle. The CDR3 nucleotides are TGTGCCAGCAGCGTTTCGGGACTGTACACTGAAGCTTTCTTT. It yields the protein CASSVSGLYTEAFF.

This clone was recorded only once. The V call is TRBV7-2, the J call TRBJ2-3; D remains unclear. V was trimmed by 5 bases and J by 0 bases, leaving 15 bases between them. CDR1 and CDR2 from the germline V gene are SGHTA and FQGNSA. This CDR3 is 16 amino acids long. CDR3 DNA sequence: TGTGCCAGCAGCAGAGGAACGGACGGGAGCACAGATACGCAGTATTTT. Protein product: CASSRGTDGSTDTQYF. Using reference TRBV7-2 and TRBJ2-3 for the parts outside the CDR3, the full variable domain is GAGVSQSPSNKVTEKGKDVELRCDPISGHTALYWYRQSLGQGLEFLIYFQGNSAPDKSGLPSDRFSAERTGGSVSTLTIQRTQQEDSAVYLCASSRGTDGSTDTQYFGPGTRLTVL.

The chain links TRBV6-1 to TRBJ2-7, with D uncertain. The V and J ends lost 3 bases and 2 bases respectively, with 14 bases between them. Germline CDR1 and CDR2: MNHNS and SASEGT. The CDR3 runs 15 residues. The CDR3 nucleotides read TGTGCCAGCAGTGAGTCAGTTTCAGAGGCCTACGAGCAGTACTTC. Its translation: CASSESVSEAYEQYF.

The chain couples TRBV15 to TRBJ1-5; weak D call: TRBD1 (5 bases). This CDR3 has 16 residues. Looked up from germline, CDR1 is LNHNV and CDR2 is YYDKDF (reference sequence). V was clipped by 0 bases and J by 1 base, with 10 bases between them. The CDR3 protein is CATSRDRSGSNQPQHF. CDR3 coding DNA: TGTGCCACCAGCAGAGATCGGTCAGGGAGCAATCAGCCCCAGCATTTT.

The count of this clone is one. A read error may produce the germline difference seen at one junction end. The V and J genes are TRBV27 and TRBJ2-7; D might be TRBD2 (5 bases). The V gene's germline CDR1 is MNHEY and CDR2 SMNVEV (reference sequence). This CDR3 has 13 residues. The CDR3 reads CATSTGSGNEQYF. CDR3 in DNA: TGTGCCACCAGTACCGGGTCGGGGAACGAGCAGTACTTC.

This clone showed up just once. The V and J genes are TRBV29-1 and TRBJ1-1, with a possible D match to TRBD1 (6 bases). Looked up from germline, CDR1 is SQVTM and CDR2 is ANQGSEA. The CDR3 runs 12 residues. Trimming took off 0 bases at V and 10 bases at J, with 12 bases between the two ends. This chain's CDR3 is CSVEDGGASAFF. CDR3 in DNA: TGCAGCGTTGAAGACGGGGGGGCGTCAGCTTTCTTT.

The chain joins TRBV27 to TRBJ2-7, with unresolved D. Between the trimmed V and J ends, which lost 2 bases and 5 bases, there was a span of 13 bases. CDR1 is MNHEY and CDR2 is SMNVEV in the germline V gene (reference sequence). This CDR3 spans 14 amino acids. In nucleotides, the CDR3 is TGTGCCAGCAGTTTAGCGTATAGTCCTAACGAGCAGTACTTC. Amino acids: CASSLAYSPNEQYF.

The gene calls are TRBV13 and TRBJ2-7; 11 bases align to TRBD1. Losses at the gene ends were 5 bases for V and 5 bases for J; bases not matched to a gene: 8. Germline loops: CDR1 PRHDT, CDR2 FYEKMQ (reference sequence). The CDR3 is 15 amino acids. CDR3 bases: TGTGCCAGCAGCCACCCGGGACAGGGGGTACACGAGCAGTACTTC. Translation gives CASSHPGQGVHEQYF.

This chain joins TRBV12-5 and TRBJ2-7; 7 bases are shared with TRBD1. Germline CDR1 and CDR2: LGHNT and FRNRAP. This CDR3 has 15 residues. V dropped 4 bases and J dropped 4; count of bases not matched to a gene: 10. CDR3 residues: CASGYRPGQIYEQYF. In DNA, the CDR3 is TGTGCTAGTGGTTACCGACCGGGACAGATTTACGAGCAGTACTTC.

V gene TRBV10-3 combines with J gene TRBJ2-1; TRBD1 or TRBD2 may be the D gene (5 bases each). V was trimmed by 0 bases and J by 7 bases, leaving 10 bases between them. Germline lookup yields CDR1 ENHRY and CDR2 SYGVKD. The CDR3 runs 14 residues. CDR3 sequence: CAISESGTLNEQFF. The CDR3 DNA reads as TGTGCCATCAGTGAGTCTGGGACCTTGAATGAGCAGTTCTTC.

This chain joins TRBV11-2 and TRBJ2-5, with 9 positions matching TRBD2. CDR3 size: 16 residues. Losses at the gene ends were 5 bases for V and 5 bases for J; bases not matched to a gene: 12. Germline assignment: CDR1 SGHAT and CDR2 FQNNGV. The CDR3 sequence is CASSIGTSSLSETQYF. The DNA for the CDR3 is TGTGCCAGCAGCATCGGGACTAGCTCCCTATCGGAGACCCAGTACTTC.

The chain uses TRBV30 and TRBJ2-5; TRBD2 aligns across 8 bases. The J call may be mistaken, given a closer DNA end match to TRBJ2-7. This CDR3 is built from 15 residues. From germline, CDR1 is GTSNPN and CDR2 SVGIG (reference sequence). The CDR3 DNA follows: TGTGCCTGGAGTGTAAGGTATATACTAGCGGACGAGCAGTACTTC. It encodes CAWSVRYILADEQYF.

The chain has TRBV10-3 and TRBJ2-1, with TRBD2 matching over 10 bases. The germline gives CDR1 ENHRY, CDR2 SYGVKD. The V segment lost 6 bases and the J segment 7 bases; nucleotides outside the gene matches: 15. The CDR3 covers 17 residues. In nucleotides, the CDR3 is TGTGCCATCAGGGGGGAGCTTAGCGGGGGGCTTTGGAATGAGCAGTTCTTC. Translating gives CAIRGELSGGLWNEQFF.

The chain carries TRBV4-1 and TRBJ2-5, with 11 bases fitting TRBD2. The CDR3 has 17 amino acids. Losses at the gene ends were 1 base for V and 1 base for J; bases not matched to a gene: 5. Germline V gene lookup returns CDR1 MGHRA and CDR2 YSYEKL. The CDR3 loop reads CASSQGPGLAVQETQYF. The CDR3, as DNA: TGCGCCAGCAGCCAAGGACCGGGACTAGCGGTCCAAGAGACCCAGTACTTC.

CDR3 DNA: TGTGCCAGCAGCTCACAGAGGGACGGCTCCTACGAGCAGTACTTC. Its translation: CASSSQRDGSYEQYF. The genes are TRBV7-9 and TRBJ2-7; D tentatively reads TRBD1 or TRBD2 (5 bases each). The germline V and J ends were trimmed by 4 bases and 0 bases, with 13 bases remaining between them. The CDR3 is 15 amino acids. From germline, CDR1 is SEHNR and CDR2 FQNEAQ (reference sequence).

This clone occurred once. V and J are TRBV2 and TRBJ2-7; 9 bases match TRBD1. With 8 bases clipped from V and 4 bases from J, the junction kept 15 bases outside the gene matches. Germline lookup yields CDR1 SNHLY and CDR2 FYNNEI. The CDR3 covers 16 residues. The DNA for the CDR3 is TGTGCCAGCTCCCCAGAAATGGGACAGGGTTTGTACGAGCAGTACTTC. Translating gives CASSPEMGQGLYEQYF.

The chain recombines TRBV28 with TRBJ1-1; D gene unclear. This CDR3 has 16 amino acids. CDR1 is MDHEN, CDR2 SYDVKM, per germline. Trimming pared 3 bases from V and 4 bases from J, leaving 18 bases between. Here the CDR3 DNA reads TGTGCCAGCAGTTTGATGGGCCAGCCTGGCAGCACTGAAGCTTTCTTT. It is translated as CASSLMGQPGSTEAFF.

To note about this clone: Because the CDR3 is missing its conserved closing phenylalanine or tryptophan, this is likely a read error. No DNA is shown, since the ends of the CDR3 on it are uncertain; the CDR3 is the one TCRdb lists. The chain recombines TRBV5-4 with TRBJ2-7; the table assigns TRBD1, which was not confirmed against the DNA. Germline CDR1 and CDR2: SGHNT and YYREEE (reference sequence). Termini included, the CDR3 measures 12 amino acids. CDR3: CASSFGGQAPYI.

This clone was observed once. The rearrangement links TRBV5-1 to TRBJ1-2; TRBD1 matches 7 bases. The CDR3 covers 15 residues. J was trimmed by 0 bases and V by 4 bases; bases with no gene match: 6. The germline CDR1 and CDR2 sequences are SGHRS and YFSETQ. This chain's CDR3 is CASSTGQAANYGYTF. CDR3 bases: TGCGCCAGCAGCACAGGACAGGCGGCTAACTATGGCTACACCTTC.

The chain uses TRBV6-1 and TRBJ1-5; unclear D gene. Germline V gene lookup returns CDR1 MNHNS and CDR2 SASEGT. The CDR3 runs to 15 residues. The ends were cut back, 2 bases at V and 2 bases at J, with 10 bases in the middle. Here the CDR3 reads CASSERGFGNQPQHF. CDR3 bases: TGTGCCAGCAGTGAACGTGGATTTGGCAATCAGCCCCAGCATTTT.

This clone was counted a few times. J is TRBJ1-5 and V is TRBV19; maybe TRBD1 (6 bases). The CDR3 length is 19 residues. CDR1 and CDR2 from the germline V gene are LNHDA and SQIVND (reference sequence). V was cut by 0 bases and J by 7 bases, with 25 bases left in between. The chain's CDR3 is CASSIDLRLGASGSQPQHF. CDR3 DNA sequence: TGTGCCAGTAGTATAGATCTAAGGTTGGGGGCCTCGGGGAGCCAGCCCCAGCATTTT.

The V and J genes are TRBV6-5 and TRBJ2-1; TRBD2 agrees at 10 bases. With 2 bases clipped from V and 4 bases from J, the junction kept 5 bases outside the gene matches. The CDR3 is 16 amino acids. The germline V gene has CDR1 MNHEY and CDR2 SVGAGI. CDR3 region: CASSYVGLAAYNEQFF. The CDR3, as DNA: TGTGCCAGCAGTTACGTTGGACTAGCGGCTTACAATGAGCAGTTCTTC.

The V and J genes are TRBV11-2 and TRBJ2-1; TRBD2 matches 10 bases. The CDR3 consists of 19 residues. With 0 bases clipped from V and 0 bases from J, the junction kept 8 bases outside the gene matches. Germline loops: CDR1 SGHAT, CDR2 FQNNGV. In nucleotides, the CDR3 is TGTGCCAGCAGCTTAGATTCTAGCGGGGGCCTGAGCTCCTACAATGAGCAGTTCTTC. Its translation is CASSLDSSGGLSSYNEQFF.

A few counts support this clone. The V call is TRBV11-2, the J call TRBJ2-1; D call uncertain. The CDR3 covers 14 residues. Germline loops: CDR1 SGHAT, CDR2 FQNNGV. Trimming left V 0 bases short and J 5 bases short, with 8 bases between. CDR3 residues: CASSLEAGHNEQFF. The CDR3 DNA sequence: TGTGCCAGCAGCTTAGAAGCAGGTCACAATGAGCAGTTCTTC.

On this clone itself: The germline gene is not matched at one end of the junction; a read error may be the cause. The chain links TRBV27 to TRBJ2-6; D is possibly TRBD2 (5 bases). In germline, CDR1 is MNHEY, CDR2 SMNVEV (reference sequence). The CDR3 has 13 amino acids. Here the CDR3 reads CARSPGGANVLTF. The CDR3 DNA is TGTGCCCGCAGTCCGGGGGGGGCCAACGTCCTGACTTTC.

The rearrangement uses TRBV9 and TRBJ2-4; D unresolved. Germline V gene sequence: CDR1 SGDLS, CDR2 YYNGEE. The CDR3 is 18 residues long. The V and J ends lost 4 bases and 0 bases respectively, with 20 bases between them. The CDR3 sequence is CASSSPSMRPLAKNIQYF. CDR3 in DNA: TGTGCCAGCAGCTCACCCTCAATGAGGCCCCTAGCCAAAAACATTCAGTACTTC.